These 29 T cell receptor beta chains were sequenced from one sample in a study of blood T cells in healthy people across ages. A second PCR, run for about 7 to 12 cycles, used a sample-barcoded 5' primer plus a J-beta primer mix. MiXCR was run by TCRdb on the 5' RACE reads, yielding one entry per CDR3 protein. The sample includes around 1,100,000 distinct CDR3 sequences, roughly two fifths of them seen just once. The sequencing sample was made of blood. The receptors originated from a man younger than 35 in good health.

The chain is built from TRBV12-3 or TRBV12-4 and TRBJ2-1; TRBD2 matches at 7 bases. V was pared by 4 bases and J by 12 bases, with 6 bases of the junction left unmatched. The CDR3 extends over 12 amino acids. CDR3 sequence reads: CASSSAGLPQFF. DNA of the CDR3: TGTGCCAGCAGTTCGGCGGGACTACCGCAGTTCTTC.

The rearrangement links TRBV20-1 to TRBJ1-4, with 8 positions matching TRBD1. Looked up from germline, CDR1 is DFQATT and CDR2 is SNEGSKA (reference sequence). The CDR3 contains 15 residues. The V gene end was trimmed by 3 bases and the J gene end by 4 bases; junction bases not matched to a gene: 7. As DNA, the CDR3 is TGCAGTGCTAGCAAGGGGGGGACAGGTAATGAAAAACTGTTTTTT. Amino acids: CSASKGGTGNEKLFF.

This clonotype was observed a handful of times. The chain is built from TRBV7-2 and TRBJ1-2, with D tentatively TRBD1 (5 bases). Trimming removed 1 base at V and 5 bases at J, with 20 bases between. The CDR3 spans 17 residues. Per the germline V gene, CDR1 is SGHTA and CDR2 is FQGNSA. The CDR3: CASSLEVAGRVGYGYTF. The CDR3 DNA sequence: TGTGCCAGCAGCTTAGAGGTAGCGGGCAGGGTAGGGTATGGCTACACCTTC.

This clonotype showed up just a few times. The rearrangement links TRBV7-9 to TRBJ2-7; perhaps D is TRBD1 or TRBD2 (5 bases each). This CDR3 contains 15 residues. The germline V gene has CDR1 SEHNR and CDR2 FQNEAQ (reference sequence). Trimming removed 2 bases at V and 0 bases at J, with 11 bases between. The CDR3 DNA follows: TGTGCCAGCAGCTTAACAGGACTTAGCTCCTACGAGCAGTACTTC. Translation: CASSLTGLSSYEQYF.

Turning to this clonotype: Relative to the germline gene, one junction end is altered; a read error may explain this. The chain carries TRBV4-2 and TRBJ1-4; the D is unclear. Germline loops: CDR1 LGHNA, CDR2 YNFKEQ. This CDR3 spans 15 amino acids. CDR3 nucleotides: TGTGCCAGCAGCCAAGATCCGGTCTCAAGTGAAAAACCGTTTTTT. Amino acids: CASSQDPVSSEKPFF.

The J gene is TRBJ1-5, the V gene TRBV20-1; 7 bases line up with TRBD1. Germline V gene lookup returns CDR1 DFQATT and CDR2 SNEGSKA (reference sequence). V trimming: 3 bases; J trimming: 5 bases; junction bases outside the gene matches: 10. The CDR3 is made up of 15 amino acids. The CDR3 is CSASIGRGYHQPQHF. The DNA of the CDR3 is TGCAGTGCTAGTATAGGCAGGGGGTATCATCAGCCCCAGCATTTT.

The chain links TRBV7-2 to TRBJ1-5; D is ambiguous. Germline values: CDR1 SGHTA, CDR2 FQGNSA. This CDR3 is 13 amino acids long. Trimming shortened V by 5 bases and J by 7 bases, and 12 bases separated the two germline ends. CDR3 residues: CASSVSATQPQHF. As DNA, the CDR3 is TGTGCCAGCAGCGTGTCAGCCACGCAGCCCCAGCATTTT.

The rearrangement links TRBV12-3 or TRBV12-4 to TRBJ2-1, with TRBD1 identical over 7 bases. The DNA matches TRBJ2-7 better at its end, which makes the J call doubtful. The CDR3 is 16 residues long. This CDR3 is CASSLAGQRLYNEQYF. The CDR3, as DNA: TGTGCCAGCAGTTTAGCGGGACAGCGACTATACAATGAGCAGTACTTC.

This clonotype was seen a handful of times. This chain connects TRBV10-3 to TRBJ1-2, with 8 bases fitting TRBD1. The germline CDR1 and CDR2 sequences are ENHRY and SYGVKD. V lost 7 bases, J lost 6 bases, and 7 bases stayed unmatched. This CDR3 is built from 13 residues. The CDR3 is CAINRQGSHGYTF. CDR3 nucleotides: TGTGCCATCAACCGACAGGGGTCGCATGGCTACACCTTC.

This chain links TRBV5-6 with TRBJ1-6; unclear D gene. The V end was cut by 3 bases, the J end by 0 bases, with 7 bases between. CDR1 is SGHDT and CDR2 is YYEEEE in the germline V gene. This CDR3 spans 15 amino acids. Here the CDR3 reads CASSSELSYNSPLHF. CDR3 bases: TGTGCCAGCAGCTCCGAGCTCTCCTATAATTCACCCCTCCACTTT. Looking up the rest from reference TRBV5-6 and TRBJ1-6 gives the full variable domain: DAGVTQSPTHLIKTRGQQVTLRCSPKSGHDTVSWYQQALGQGPQFIFQYYEEEERQRGNFPDRFSGHQFPNYSSELNVNALLLGDSALYLCASSSELSYNSPLHFGNGTRLTVT.

This clonotype was seen a few times. The J gene is TRBJ2-3, the V gene TRBV5-1; the D is unclear. The CDR3 has 15 residues. Deletions cut 6 bases from V and 6 bases from J, with 20 bases between. Germline V gives CDR1 SGHRS, CDR2 YFSETQ. The CDR3 protein is CASTLDLPRTDTQYF. The DNA of the CDR3 is TGCGCCAGCACCCTGGACCTACCACGTACGGATACGCAGTATTTT.

This chain connects TRBV7-2 to TRBJ2-1; maybe TRBD1 (5 bases). This CDR3 spans 14 amino acids. Germline assignment: CDR1 SGHTA and CDR2 FQGNSA. V was pared by 5 bases and J by 1 base, with 9 bases between. In nucleotides, the CDR3 is TGTGCCAGCAGCCACGACAGATCCTACAATGAGCAGTTCTTC. Translated, it gives CASSHDRSYNEQFF.

Worth noting for this clonotype: Germline and junction disagree at one end, which may indicate a read error. V gene TRBV11-3 combines with J gene TRBJ2-1; perhaps TRBD1 as D (5 bases). The CDR3 totals 13 residues. The germline V gene has CDR1 SGHNT and CDR2 YENEEA. CDR3 residues: CASSLETEAEQFF. The DNA of the CDR3 is TGTGCCAGCAGCCTAGAGACAGAGGCTGAGCAGTTCTTC.

This clonotype was observed at least ten times. The chain employs TRBV4-3 and TRBJ1-5, with D unresolved. The V end was cut by 0 bases, the J end by 3 bases, with 9 bases between. CDR1 and CDR2 from the germline V gene are LGHNA and YSLEER. The CDR3 loop spans 15 amino acids. CDR3 bases: TGCGCCAGCAGCCAAGATTGGGCGGACAATCAGCCCCAGCATTTT. It translates to CASSQDWADNQPQHF.

For this clonotype: At one of its ends the junction is not consistent with the germline gene, which may arise from a read error. This chain uses TRBV7-2 with TRBJ2-1; D unclear. Germline CDR1 is SGHTA and CDR2 is FQGNSA. The CDR3 totals 12 residues. The CDR3 nucleotides are TGTGTCAGCAGCTTCATGAGCAATGAGCAGTTCTTC. As protein: CVSSFMSNEQFF.

The chain is built from TRBV20-1 and TRBJ2-5; D might be TRBD2 (6 bases). The CDR3 runs 16 residues. Trimming removed 5 bases from V and 0 bases from J, with 19 bases in between. Germline V lookup: CDR1 DFQATT, CDR2 SNEGSKA (reference sequence). The CDR3 region is CSAFSSASANQETQYF. For the CDR3, the DNA is TGCAGTGCTTTTTCTTCGGCTAGCGCTAACCAAGAGACCCAGTACTTC.

This clonotype was observed many times. The chain recombines TRBV5-1 with TRBJ1-1, with D possibly TRBD1 on 6 matching bases. This CDR3 is 14 amino acids long. V was shortened by 1 base and J by 2 bases, with 9 bases between the two germline ends. The germline V gene has CDR1 SGHRS and CDR2 YFSETQ. CDR3 nucleotide sequence: TGCGCCAGCAGCTTGCAGGGGACAAACACTGAAGCTTTCTTT. Encoded protein: CASSLQGTNTEAFF.

The chain has TRBV13 and TRBJ2-5; TRBD2 might be the D (6 bases). The CDR3 sequence is 13 residues long. The V gene's germline CDR1 is PRHDT and CDR2 FYEKMQ (reference sequence). V shed 8 bases and J shed 5 bases, with 15 bases lying between them. CDR3 loop: CASLFRGMETQYF. CDR3 nucleotide sequence: TGTGCCAGCCTTTTCCGGGGGATGGAGACCCAGTACTTC.

The chain combines TRBV2 with TRBJ2-5; the match to TRBD1 covers 9 bases. The CDR3 loop spans 17 amino acids. The germline V gene encodes CDR1 SNHLY and CDR2 FYNNEI. Trimming cost V 3 bases and J 0 bases; bases outside gene matches: 8. CDR3 sequence reads: CASSDLRDRGNQETQYF. The CDR3 DNA reads as TGTGCCAGCAGTGATCTACGAGACAGGGGGAACCAAGAGACCCAGTACTTC.

In its sample, this clonotype was seen a few times. The chain recombines TRBV5-1 with TRBJ1-5; D possibly corresponds to TRBD1 (5 bases). Per the germline V gene, CDR1 is SGHRS and CDR2 is YFSETQ. V shed 4 bases and J shed 6 bases, with 11 bases lying between them. This CDR3 spans 13 amino acids. CDR3 sequence (DNA): TGCGCCAGCAGCCCCGAGGGGCGTCAGCCCCAGCATTTT. Protein product: CASSPEGRQPQHF.

Written as DNA, the CDR3 is TGTGCCAGCAGTTTTCGGACGCGGGATCAGCCCCAGCATTTT. It translates to CASSFRTRDQPQHF. The chain recombines TRBV28 with TRBJ1-5; D is undetermined. The CDR3 contains 14 residues. Trimming cost V 3 bases and J 5 bases, with 11 bases left between them. Germline CDR1 MDHEN, CDR2 SYDVKM.

A few counts support this clonotype. The rearrangement uses TRBV7-2 and TRBJ1-2, with unresolved D. The length of the CDR3 is 13 residues. V lost 0 bases and J lost 4, with 6 bases in between. Germline CDR1 reads SGHTA; CDR2 reads FQGNSA. CDR3 residues: CASSLARFYGYTF. The CDR3 DNA reads as TGTGCCAGCAGCTTAGCCAGATTCTATGGCTACACCTTC.

This rearrangement joins TRBV29-1 to TRBJ1-2, with TRBD1 identical over 8 bases. This CDR3 spans 11 amino acids. V trimming: 6 bases; J trimming: 8 bases; junction bases outside the gene matches: 5. CDR1 and CDR2 from the germline V gene are SQVTM and ANQGSEA. The DNA of the CDR3 is TGCAGCGTCCGGACAGGGAACGGCTACACCTTC. Residues: CSVRTGNGYTF.

This clonotype is a singleton in its sample. This chain connects TRBV4-2 to TRBJ1-5; tentatively, D is TRBD1 (6 bases). Looked up from germline, CDR1 is LGHNA and CDR2 is YNFKEQ. The CDR3 extends over 16 amino acids. Trimming left V 0 bases short and J 9 bases short, with 18 bases between. The CDR3, as DNA: TGTGCCAGCAGCCAAGAAAGGGGGAGTGTGGGTGGGCCCCAGCATTTT. This codes for CASSQERGSVGGPQHF.

The V gene is TRBV20-1, the J gene TRBJ2-7, with 9 nucleotides matching TRBD1. CDR1 and CDR2 from the germline V gene are DFQATT and SNEGSKA (reference sequence). J lost 4 bases, V lost 1 base, and 5 bases had no gene match. There are 14 residues in the CDR3. The CDR3 region has the DNA TGCAGTGCTAGAGGGGACAGGGCCGAATACGAGCAGTACTTC. Its translation: CSARGDRAEYEQYF.

This chain joins TRBV7-9 and TRBJ2-1, with TRBD2 matching 10 bases. CDR3 size: 17 residues. V lost 5 bases, J lost 7 bases, and 14 bases stayed unmatched. Germline V gene lookup returns CDR1 SEHNR and CDR2 FQNEAQ (reference sequence). This chain's CDR3 is CASSPRRAGGSINEQFF. CDR3 coding DNA: TGTGCCAGCAGCCCGAGGCGAGCGGGAGGGAGTATAAATGAGCAGTTCTTC. Using reference TRBV7-9 and TRBJ2-1 for the parts outside the CDR3, the full variable domain is DTGVSQNPRHKITKRGQNVTFRCDPISEHNRLYWYRQTLGQGPEFLTYFQNEAQLEKSRLLSDRFSAERPKGSFSTLEIQRTEQGDSAMYLCASSPRRAGGSINEQFFGPGTRLTVL.

This clonotype was recorded a few times. The chain combines TRBV6-4 with TRBJ1-2; D call uncertain. Germline V gives CDR1 MRHNA, CDR2 SNTAGT. Trimming cost V 2 bases and J 1 base, with 5 bases left between them. This CDR3 is 13 amino acids long. CDR3 protein: CASSDEHNYGYTF. In DNA form, the CDR3 reads TGTGCCAGCAGTGACGAGCATAACTATGGCTACACCTTC.

This chain uses TRBV25-1 with TRBJ1-2; no firm D call. The V end was cut by 10 bases, the J end by 0 bases, with 15 bases between. CDR1 MGHDK and CDR2 SYGVNS come from the germline V gene. The CDR3 is 14 amino acids. CDR3 nucleotide sequence: TGTGCCACCTCTTTCGGTACAGCTAACTATGGCTACACCTTC. Its translation is CATSFGTANYGYTF.

This clonotype occurred a few times. V is TRBV12-3 or TRBV12-4 and J is TRBJ2-5; 8 nucleotides match TRBD1. The CDR3 has 15 amino acids. After removal of 3 bases from V and 7 bases from J, the junction contained 10 bases not matched to a gene. The CDR3 sequence: CASSFMDRGTGTQYF. CDR3 coding DNA: TGTGCCAGCAGTTTCATGGATCGGGGGACAGGGACCCAGTACTTC.